Each of the 17 T cell receptor beta chains below was sequenced from the same sample in a study of immune evolution from preneoplasia to lung adenocarcinoma. Some clones are missing from TCRdb's copy, which holds only in-frame ones; the method was immunoSEQ multiplex PCR. The table includes 6,000 to 8,500 clones, approximately 80% detected once. Sequences were obtained from FFPE minimally invasive lung adenocarcinoma tissue. The receptors were sampled from a person aged 65-85 years with lung adenocarcinoma.

In its sample, this clone was seen a few times. The chain combines TRBV6-5 with TRBJ1-4; 7 bases agree with TRBD1. The CDR3 is 14 amino acids. Germline CDR1 reads MNHEY; CDR2 reads SVGAGI. After removal of 5 bases from V and 5 bases from J, the junction contained 5 bases not matched to a gene. CDR3 residues: CASSLGTVNEKLFF. The CDR3 bases are TGTGCCAGCAGTCTCGGGACAGTGAATGAAAAACTGTTTTTT.

This chain uses TRBV30 with TRBJ2-3, with TRBD2 matching 10 bases. CDR1 GTSNPN and CDR2 SVGIG come from the germline V gene (reference sequence). Unmatched junction bases numbered 4, after V lost 1 base and J lost 6 bases. This CDR3 comprises 14 residues. CDR3 DNA sequence: TGTGCCTGGAGTGAGGGTAGCGGGAGGGATACGCAGTATTTT. It encodes CAWSEGSGRDTQYF.

The CDR3 loop is CAWSWTAFEQYF. CDR3 nucleotide sequence: TGTGCCTGGAGCTGGACAGCCTTCGAGCAGTACTTC. This chain uses TRBV30 with TRBJ2-7; TRBD1 might be the D (6 bases). The ends were cut back, 3 bases at V and 6 bases at J, with 12 bases in the middle. This CDR3 spans 12 amino acids. The germline CDR1 and CDR2 sequences are GTSNPN and SVGIG (reference sequence).

The gene calls are TRBV6-5 and TRBJ2-1; perhaps D is TRBD1 or TRBD2 (5 bases each). Germline CDR1 and CDR2: MNHEY and SVGAGI. The ends were cut back, 4 bases at V and 9 bases at J, with 19 bases in the middle. CDR3 length: 15 amino acids. The CDR3 bases are TGTGCCAGCAGTTCCCCGGGGCGGAAGAGGGGTGAGCAGTTCTTC. This translates into CASSSPGRKRGEQFF.

The genes are TRBV29-1 and TRBJ2-3, with D maybe TRBD2 (5 bases). Trimming took off 3 bases at V and 2 bases at J, with 9 bases between the two ends. CDR3 length equals 13 residues. CDR1 and CDR2 (germline): SQVTM, ANQGSEA. The CDR3 region is CSVDGEHTDTQYF. In nucleotides, the CDR3 is TGCAGCGTTGACGGGGAACACACAGATACGCAGTATTTT.

This rearrangement joins TRBV6-5 to TRBJ1-1; D uncertain. Trimming removed 4 bases from V and 1 base from J, with 10 bases in between. The CDR3 length is 14 residues. The germline V gene has CDR1 MNHEY and CDR2 SVGAGI. The CDR3 is CASSFFMGNTEAFF. In DNA, the CDR3 is TGTGCCAGCAGTTTTTTCATGGGGAACACTGAAGCTTTCTTT.

The chain joins TRBV6-1 to TRBJ1-1; possibly TRBD1 for D (5 bases). The CDR3 is 13 residues long. Germline V lookup: CDR1 MNHNS, CDR2 SASEGT. V was cut by 7 bases and J by 1 base, with 10 bases left in between. The CDR3 region is CASKVDRNTEAFF. DNA of the CDR3: TGTGCCAGCAAGGTTGACAGGAACACTGAAGCTTTCTTT.

This chain uses TRBV5-1 with TRBJ2-7; TRBD1 matches at 8 bases. With V trimmed by 4 bases and J by 10 bases, 16 bases remained unmatched. Germline V CDR1 and CDR2: SGHRS, YFSETQ. The CDR3 spans 15 residues. The CDR3, as DNA: TGCGCCAGCAGCCCGGGTCGGACAGGGAACCCGGGACAGTACTTC. It codes for CASSPGRTGNPGQYF.

The genes are TRBV28 and TRBJ2-5, with D perhaps being TRBD1 or TRBD2 (5 bases each). The germline V and J ends were trimmed by 2 bases and 2 bases, with 12 bases remaining between them. The CDR3 consists of 15 residues. CDR1 is MDHEN and CDR2 is SYDVKM in the germline V gene. The CDR3 nucleotides read TGTGCCAGCAGTTTAATAAGAGGGGCTCAAGAGACCCAGTACTTC. Residues: CASSLIRGAQETQYF.

This clone was observed a handful of times. The chain carries TRBV2 and TRBJ1-1; D perhaps matches TRBD1 (5 bases). The V and J ends lost 7 bases and 4 bases respectively, with 10 bases between them. The CDR3 extends over 12 amino acids. Per germline, CDR1 SNHLY and CDR2 FYNNEI. The CDR3 DNA reads TGTGCCAGCATAAGGGGAGGCACTGAAGCTTTCTTT. Residues: CASIRGGTEAFF.

The chain uses TRBV6-1 and TRBJ2-7, with no clear D. In germline, CDR1 is MNHNS, CDR2 SASEGT. Trimming removed 1 base at V and 3 bases at J, with 10 bases between. The CDR3 runs to 14 residues. The CDR3 coding sequence is TGTGCCAGCAGTGAAGGAATAGGGATCTACGAGCAGTACTTC. This sequence encodes CASSEGIGIYEQYF.

This clone was observed a single time. The gene calls are TRBV4-1 and TRBJ1-1; D is unresolved. Germline V gene sequence: CDR1 MGHRA, CDR2 YSYEKL. The CDR3 sequence is 16 residues long. Trimming removed 1 base at V and 0 bases at J, with 12 bases between. CDR3 amino acids: CASSQVGRGMNTEAFF. The CDR3 nucleotides read TGCGCCAGCAGCCAAGTGGGCCGGGGAATGAACACTGAAGCTTTCTTT.

V gene TRBV6-5 combines with J gene TRBJ1-1, with TRBD1 identical over 8 bases. This CDR3 has 15 amino acids. Germline loops: CDR1 MNHEY, CDR2 SVGAGI. V dropped 5 bases and J dropped 5; count of bases not matched to a gene: 10. The CDR3 DNA follows: TGTGCCAGCAGTGGACCGACAGGGGAGGAAACTGAAGCTTTCTTT. Translation: CASSGPTGEETEAFF.

The chain has TRBV30 and TRBJ2-5; 9 bases match TRBD2. V was clipped by 5 bases and J by 4 bases; unmatched bases: 8. Germline loops: CDR1 GTSNPN, CDR2 SVGIG (reference sequence). This CDR3 spans 14 amino acids. This CDR3 is CAWGTLAGVETQYF. The CDR3 DNA reads TGTGCCTGGGGAACCTTAGCGGGAGTAGAGACCCAGTACTTC. Supplemented by reference TRBV30 and TRBJ2-5, the full variable domain reads SQTIHQWPATLVQPVGSPLSLECTVEGTSNPNLYWYRQAAGRGLQLLFYSVGIGQISSEVPQNLSASRPQDRQFILSSKKLLLSDSGFYLCAWGTLAGVETQYFGPGTRLLVL.

The rearrangement uses TRBV5-8 and TRBJ2-5; D may be TRBD1 or TRBD2 (5 bases each). Germline V CDR1 and CDR2: SGHTS, YDEGEE. This CDR3 is built from 15 residues. Deletions cut 1 base from V and 1 base from J, with 11 bases between. The CDR3 sequence is CASSLRGRSQETQYF. CDR3 nucleotides: TGTGCCAGCAGCTTGAGGGGACGGTCCCAAGAGACCCAGTACTTC.

The rearrangement uses TRBV20-1 and TRBJ1-5; unclear D gene. CDR1 DFQATT and CDR2 SNEGSKA come from the germline V gene (reference sequence). This CDR3 comprises 11 residues. Between the trimmed V and J ends, which lost 3 bases and 5 bases, there was a span of 5 bases. Here the CDR3 DNA reads TGCAGTGCTAGCGGGGATCAGCCCCAGCATTTT. Its translation: CSASGDQPQHF.

The J gene is TRBJ2-3, the V gene TRBV2; TRBD2 agrees at 8 bases. Germline-derived CDR1 and CDR2 are SNHLY and FYNNEI. The CDR3 runs to 15 residues. With 5 bases clipped from V and 3 bases from J, the junction kept 7 bases outside the gene matches. For the CDR3, the DNA is TGTGCCAGCAGTTCAACGGGGGGGCTTACAGATACGCAGTATTTT. Translation: CASSSTGGLTDTQYF.